The TCR beta chain described here comes from a study of OX40 agonist ivuxolimab in advanced cancers. Turning to the study itself: Earlier anti-PD-1, anti-PD-L1 or anti-CTLA-4 therapy was permitted; roughly 37% had received some.

In this sample, this clone turned up a few times. The CDR3 spans 15 residues. Germline V CDR1 and CDR2: SGHRS, YFSETQ. Trimming pared 4 bases from V and 0 bases from J, leaving 13 bases between. Measured with immunoSEQ multiplex PCR; TCRdb has only the in-frame clones, and not every one. The top ten clones hold approximately 2% of a sample with tens of thousands of clones, around 77% of them seen once. Sequencing used CD4+ or CD8+ T cells sorted from blood, obtained in a trial of the OX40 agonist ivuxolimab. The source is an adult with an advanced solid tumor such as melanoma, head and neck, liver or kidney cancer. V gene TRBV5-1 combines with J gene TRBJ2-5; D might be TRBD2 (7 bases). For the CDR3, the DNA is TGCGCCAGCAGCCCGGGGGGCGGGAACCAAGAGACCCAGTACTTC. It encodes CASSPGGGNQETQYF.